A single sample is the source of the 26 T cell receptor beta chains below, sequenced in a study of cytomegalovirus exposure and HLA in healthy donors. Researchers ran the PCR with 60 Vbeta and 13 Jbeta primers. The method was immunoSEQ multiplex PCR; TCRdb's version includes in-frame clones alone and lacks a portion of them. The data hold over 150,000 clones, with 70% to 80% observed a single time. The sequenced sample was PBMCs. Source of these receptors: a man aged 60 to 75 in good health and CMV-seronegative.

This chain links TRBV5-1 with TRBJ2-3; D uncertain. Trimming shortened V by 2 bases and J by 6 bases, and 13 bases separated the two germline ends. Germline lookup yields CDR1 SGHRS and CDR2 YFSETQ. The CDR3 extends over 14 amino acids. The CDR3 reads CASSFIESPDTQYF. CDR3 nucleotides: TGCGCCAGCAGCTTTATAGAAAGCCCGGATACGCAGTATTTT.

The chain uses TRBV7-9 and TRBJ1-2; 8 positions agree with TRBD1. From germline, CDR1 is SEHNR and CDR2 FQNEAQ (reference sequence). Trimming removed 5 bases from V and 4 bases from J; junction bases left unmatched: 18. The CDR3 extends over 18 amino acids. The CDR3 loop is CASSPGFDRGRSGYGYTF. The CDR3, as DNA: TGTGCCAGCAGCCCCGGCTTTGACAGGGGCCGCTCGGGCTATGGCTACACCTTC.

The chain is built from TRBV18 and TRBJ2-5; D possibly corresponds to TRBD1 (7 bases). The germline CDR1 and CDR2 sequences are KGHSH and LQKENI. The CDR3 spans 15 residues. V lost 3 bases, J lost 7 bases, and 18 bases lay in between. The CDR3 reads CASSPSRDSLGTQYF. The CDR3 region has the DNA TGTGCCAGCTCACCTTCGCGGGACAGCCTTGGGACCCAGTACTTC.

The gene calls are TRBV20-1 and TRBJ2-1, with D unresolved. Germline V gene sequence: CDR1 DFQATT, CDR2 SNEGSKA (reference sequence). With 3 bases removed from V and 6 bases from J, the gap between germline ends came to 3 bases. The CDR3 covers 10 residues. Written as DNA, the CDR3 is TGCAGTGCTAGCTCCAATGAGCAGTTCTTC. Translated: CSASSNEQFF.

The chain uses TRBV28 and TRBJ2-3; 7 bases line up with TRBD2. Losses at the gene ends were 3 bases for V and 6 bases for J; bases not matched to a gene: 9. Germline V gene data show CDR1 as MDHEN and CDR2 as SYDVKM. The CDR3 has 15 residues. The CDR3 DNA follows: TGTGCCAGCAGTTTTTGGGAGGGGCCCGGGGATACGCAGTATTTT. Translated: CASSFWEGPGDTQYF.

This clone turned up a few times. CDR3 bases: TGCGCCAGCAGCCATCTACTAGCGGGGGGGCCGTGGGATACGCAGTATTTT. Amino acid sequence: CASSHLLAGGPWDTQYF. The chain recombines TRBV4-3 with TRBJ2-3, with 13 bases fitting TRBD2. The CDR3 extends over 17 amino acids. After removal of 3 bases from V and 6 bases from J, the junction contained 9 bases not matched to a gene. Germline V gene lookup returns CDR1 LGHNA and CDR2 YSLEER.

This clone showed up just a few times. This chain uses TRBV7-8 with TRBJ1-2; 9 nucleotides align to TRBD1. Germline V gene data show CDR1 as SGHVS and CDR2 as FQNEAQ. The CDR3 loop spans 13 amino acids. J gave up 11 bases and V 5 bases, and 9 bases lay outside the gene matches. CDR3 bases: TGTGCCAGCAGCCAATCCCGACAGGGGGGATACACCTTC. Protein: CASSQSRQGGYTF.

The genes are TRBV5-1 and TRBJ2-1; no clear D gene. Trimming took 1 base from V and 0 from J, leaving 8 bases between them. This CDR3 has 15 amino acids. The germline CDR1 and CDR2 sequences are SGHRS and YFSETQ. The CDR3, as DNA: TGCGCCAGCAGCTTGACTGAGAACTCCTACAATGAGCAGTTCTTC. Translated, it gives CASSLTENSYNEQFF.

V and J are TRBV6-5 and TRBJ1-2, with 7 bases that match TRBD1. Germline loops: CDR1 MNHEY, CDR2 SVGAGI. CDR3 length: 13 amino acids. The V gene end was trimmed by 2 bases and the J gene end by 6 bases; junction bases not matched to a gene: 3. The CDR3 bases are TGTGCCAGCAGTTACGGCCAGGGGGATGGCTACACCTTC. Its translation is CASSYGQGDGYTF.

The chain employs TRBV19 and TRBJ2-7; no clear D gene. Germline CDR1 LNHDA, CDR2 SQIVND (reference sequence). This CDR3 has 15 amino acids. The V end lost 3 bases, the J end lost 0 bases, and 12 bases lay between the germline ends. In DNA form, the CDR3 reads TGTGCCAGTAGTATCAGGTGGGCGAGCTCCTACGAGCAGTACTTC. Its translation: CASSIRWASSYEQYF. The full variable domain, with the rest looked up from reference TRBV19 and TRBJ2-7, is DGGITQSPKYLFRKEGQNVTLSCEQNLNHDAMYWYRQDPGQGLRLIYYSQIVNDFQKGDIAEGYSVSREKKESFPLTVTSAQKNPTAFYLCASSIRWASSYEQYFGPGTRLTVT.

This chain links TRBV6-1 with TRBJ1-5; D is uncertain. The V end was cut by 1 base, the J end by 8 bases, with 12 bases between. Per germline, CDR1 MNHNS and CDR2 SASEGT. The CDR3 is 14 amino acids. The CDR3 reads CASSEEEGYEPQHF. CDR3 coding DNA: TGTGCCAGCAGTGAAGAGGAGGGTTACGAGCCCCAGCATTTT.

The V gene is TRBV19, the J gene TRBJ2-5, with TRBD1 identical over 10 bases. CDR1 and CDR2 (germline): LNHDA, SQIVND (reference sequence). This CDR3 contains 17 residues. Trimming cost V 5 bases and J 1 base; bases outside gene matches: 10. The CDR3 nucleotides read TGTGCCAGTAGTTCCCGGACAGGGGGGCGCCTCCAAGAGACCCAGTACTTC. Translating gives CASSSRTGGRLQETQYF.

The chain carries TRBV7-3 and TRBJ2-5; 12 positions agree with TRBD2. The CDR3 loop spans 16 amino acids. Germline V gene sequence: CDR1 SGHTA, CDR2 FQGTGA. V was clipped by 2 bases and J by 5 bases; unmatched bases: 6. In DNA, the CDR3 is TGTGCCAGCAGCTTATATCCTAGCGGGGGGGTGGAGACCCAGTACTTC. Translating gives CASSLYPSGGVETQYF. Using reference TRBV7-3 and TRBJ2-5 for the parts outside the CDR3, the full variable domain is GAGVSQTPSNKVTEKGKYVELRCDPISGHTALYWYRQSLGQGPEFLIYFQGTGAADDSGLPNDRFFAVRPEGSVSTLKIQRTERGDSAVYLCASSLYPSGGVETQYFGPGTRLLVL.

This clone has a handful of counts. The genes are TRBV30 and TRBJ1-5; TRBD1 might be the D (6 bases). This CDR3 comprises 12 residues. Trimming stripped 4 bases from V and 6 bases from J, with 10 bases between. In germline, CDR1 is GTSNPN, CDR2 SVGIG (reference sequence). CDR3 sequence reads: CAWNRDVQPQHF. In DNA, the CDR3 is TGTGCCTGGAACAGGGATGTTCAGCCCCAGCATTTT.

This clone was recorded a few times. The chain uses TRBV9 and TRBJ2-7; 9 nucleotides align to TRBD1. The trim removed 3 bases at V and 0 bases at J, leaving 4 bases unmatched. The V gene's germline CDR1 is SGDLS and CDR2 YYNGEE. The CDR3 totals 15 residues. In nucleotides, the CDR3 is TGTGCCAGCAGCGCCGGGACAGGGAGCTCCTACGAGCAGTACTTC. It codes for CASSAGTGSSYEQYF. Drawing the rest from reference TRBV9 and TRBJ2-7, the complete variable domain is DSGVTQTPKHLITATGQRVTLRCSPRSGDLSVYWYQQSLDQGLQFLIQYYNGEERAKGNILERFSAQQFPDLHSELNLSSLELGDSALYFCASSAGTGSSYEQYFGPGTRLTVT.

For the CDR3, the DNA is TGTGCCAGCACCCCGCGGGAGTACAATGAGCAGTTCTTC. Amino acid sequence: CASTPREYNEQFF. This chain connects TRBV7-2 to TRBJ2-1, with 7 bases aligning to TRBD2. Germline lookup yields CDR1 SGHTA and CDR2 FQGNSA. Trimming at V came to 7 bases and at J to 4 bases, leaving 4 bases not matched to a gene. The CDR3 length is 13 residues.

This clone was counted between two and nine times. The CDR3 bases are TGCGCCAGCAGCCAGGCAGGGTCCTACGAGCAGTACTTC. It is translated as CASSQAGSYEQYF. The V call is TRBV4-3, the J call TRBJ2-5; TRBD1 might be the D (5 bases). The end of the DNA is better explained by TRBJ2-7, so the J call may be wrong. CDR3 length: 13 residues. Germline V gene data show CDR1 as LGHNA and CDR2 as YSLEER.

CDR3 sequence reads: CASSPGTSGTHEQYF. DNA for the CDR3: TGCGCCAGCAGCCCGGGGACTAGCGGGACCCACGAGCAGTACTTC. The rearrangement links TRBV10-1 to TRBJ2-7; 13 bases are a match to TRBD2. Looked up from germline, CDR1 is WNHNN and CDR2 is SYGVQD (reference sequence). CDR3 length: 15 residues. V dropped 6 bases and J dropped 5; count of bases not matched to a gene: 7.

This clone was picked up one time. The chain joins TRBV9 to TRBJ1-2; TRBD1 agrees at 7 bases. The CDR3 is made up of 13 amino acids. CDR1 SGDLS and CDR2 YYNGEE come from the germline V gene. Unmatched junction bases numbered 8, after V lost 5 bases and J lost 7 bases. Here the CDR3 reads CASRDRTSIGYTF. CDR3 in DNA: TGTGCCAGCAGGGACAGGACCTCTATTGGCTACACCTTC.

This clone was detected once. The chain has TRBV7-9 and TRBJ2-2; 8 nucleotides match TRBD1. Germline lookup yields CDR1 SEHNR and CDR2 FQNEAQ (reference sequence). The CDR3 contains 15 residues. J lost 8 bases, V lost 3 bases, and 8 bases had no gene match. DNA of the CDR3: TGTGCCAGCAGCTTGAGGCAGGGGGCTTCAGGGGAGCTGTTTTTT. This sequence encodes CASSLRQGASGELFF.

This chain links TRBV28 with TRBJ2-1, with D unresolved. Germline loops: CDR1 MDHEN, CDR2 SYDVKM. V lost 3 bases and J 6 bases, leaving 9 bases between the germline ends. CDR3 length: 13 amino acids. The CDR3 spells CASSFLERNEQFF. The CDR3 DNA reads TGTGCCAGCAGTTTTTTAGAACGCAATGAGCAGTTCTTC. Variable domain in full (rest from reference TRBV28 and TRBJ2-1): DVKVTQSSRYLVKRTGEKVFLECVQDMDHENMFWYRQDPGLGLRLIYFSYDVKMKEKGDIPEGYSVSREKKERFSLILESASTNQTSMYLCASSFLERNEQFFGPGTRLTVL.

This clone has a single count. The CDR3 region has the DNA TGCGCCAGCAGCTTGCAAGCGGGACCCTACGAGCAGTACTTC. It codes for CASSLQAGPYEQYF. The V call is TRBV5-1, the J call TRBJ2-7; TRBD2 matches 7 bases. The CDR3 has 14 residues. The J segment lost 2 bases and the V segment lost 1 base, leaving 3 bases of the junction unmatched. Germline CDR1 SGHRS, CDR2 YFSETQ. Using reference TRBV5-1 and TRBJ2-7 for the parts outside the CDR3, the full variable domain is KAGVTQTPRYLIKTRGQQVTLSCSPISGHRSVSWYQQTPGQGLQFLFEYFSETQRNKGNFPGRFSGRQFSNSRSEMNVSTLELGDSALYLCASSLQAGPYEQYFGPGTRLTVT.

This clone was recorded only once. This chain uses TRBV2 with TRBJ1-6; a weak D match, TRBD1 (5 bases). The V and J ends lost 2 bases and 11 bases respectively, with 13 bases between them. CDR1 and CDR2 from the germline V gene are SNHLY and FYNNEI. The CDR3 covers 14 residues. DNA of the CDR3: TGTGCCAGCAGTGAATTTCAGGGCACCACACCCCTCCACTTT. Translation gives CASSEFQGTTPLHF.

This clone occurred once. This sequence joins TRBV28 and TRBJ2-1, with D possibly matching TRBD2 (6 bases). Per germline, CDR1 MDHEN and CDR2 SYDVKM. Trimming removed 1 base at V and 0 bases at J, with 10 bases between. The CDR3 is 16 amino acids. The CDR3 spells CASSLFSSASYNEQFF. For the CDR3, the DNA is TGTGCCAGCAGTTTATTCTCTAGCGCCTCCTACAATGAGCAGTTCTTC.

CDR3 DNA: TGTGCCAGCAGTGAAACTAGCGGGAGTCCCCACGAGCAGTACTTC. It translates to CASSETSGSPHEQYF. The chain employs TRBV6-4 and TRBJ2-7, with 11 bases that match TRBD2. V lost 3 bases and J lost 5; bases outside the gene matches: 6. The CDR3 runs 15 residues. Germline CDR1 reads MRHNA; CDR2 reads SNTAGT.

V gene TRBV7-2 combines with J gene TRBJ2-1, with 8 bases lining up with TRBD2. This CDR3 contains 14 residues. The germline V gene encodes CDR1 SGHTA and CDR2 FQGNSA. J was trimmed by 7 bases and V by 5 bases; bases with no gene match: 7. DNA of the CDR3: TGTGCCAGCAGCATCACTAGCGGTTTTAATGAGCAGTTCTTC. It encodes CASSITSGFNEQFF.